Listed below are T cell receptor beta chains from one sample, sequenced in a study of T cells in localized non-small cell lung cancer. Here immunoSEQ multiplex PCR was the method, and the copy in TCRdb shows in-frame clones only, minus some. Of 480 or so clones listed, approximately 16% were seen once; the top ten hold about 15%. This sample comprised normal lung tissue next to the tumor, obtained before any cancer treatment. These receptors came from a male donor older than 55 with stage I lung adenocarcinoma. The CDR3 runs from the conserved cysteine through the conserved F or W. D genes are given only for firm matches. Size values are once, few and many counts, or a class for expanded clones, and some rows have none.

clone size	D gene	V gene	J gene	CDR3 DNA	CDR3 protein
.	.	TRBV18	TRBJ2-5	TGTGCCAGCTCACCCGCGAACTCCCGTGGGGAGACCCAGTACTTC	CASSPANSRGETQYF
.	.	TRBV29-1	TRBJ1-2	TGCAGCGTGCACGGGCAGGCGGGCCATGGCTACACCTTC	CSVHGQAGHGYTF
large	TRBD2	TRBV11-3	TRBJ2-3	TGTGCCAGCAGCGAGACTAGCGGGATCCCGACAGATACGCAGTATTTT	CASSETSGIPTDTQYF
.	TRBD2	TRBV14	TRBJ2-5	TGTGCCAGCAGCCAAGATCGGGCGGGAGGGGCGTACTTC	CASSQDRAGGAYF
few	TRBD2	TRBV11-3	TRBJ2-1	TGTGCCAGCAGCTTACGAGCGGGAGGGGTCTACAATGAGCAGTTCTTC	CASSLRAGGVYNEQFF
large	.	TRBV4-1	TRBJ2-2	TGCGCCAGCAGCCAAGACGGGGACTTAAACACCGGGGAGCTGTTTTTT	CASSQDGDLNTGELFF
.	.	TRBV1	TRBJ2-3	TGCACCAGCAGCCCTCGGCGGACAGCACCCACAGATACGCAGTATTTT	CTSSPRRTAPTDTQYF
.	.	TRBV6-8	TRBJ1-2	TGTGCCAGCAGTGACTCGGACGGGGATGGCTACACCTTC	CASSDSDGDGYTF
large	.	TRBV9	TRBJ1-1	TGTGCCAGCAGCCAAGGTATGACCACTGAAGCTTTCTTT	CASSQGMTTEAFF
.	TRBD1	TRBV25-1	TRBJ1-2	TGTGCCAGCAGTGGTACCGGGACAGGGGGCGGTGGCTACACCTTC	CASSGTGTGGGGYTF
few	TRBD1	TRBV6-8	TRBJ1-1	TGTGCCAGCAGTGACTCAGGGGGGAGGGTAATGAACACTGAAGCTTTCTTT	CASSDSGGRVMNTEAFF
few	.	TRBV9	TRBJ1-1	TGTGCCACATGGGCCTCTGGGAACACTGAAGCTTTCTTT	CATWASGNTEAFF
.	.	TRBV12-5	TRBJ1-6	TGTGCTAGTGGCCGACAGGACTTCAATTCACCCCTCCACTTT	CASGRQDFNSPLHF
hyperexpanded	.	TRBV19	TRBJ2-3	TGTGCCAGTAGTATAAGCGGGCGTAGCACAGATACGCAGTATTTT	CASSISGRSTDTQYF
large	.	TRBV11-3	TRBJ2-5	TGTGCCAGCAGCTCCCAGGGGGGTAACCAAGAGACCCAGTACTTC	CASSSQGGNQETQYF
large	TRBD1	TRBV9	TRBJ2-1	TGTGCCAGCAGCGTGGGGACAGGGTCCTACAATGAGCAGTTCTTC	CASSVGTGSYNEQFF
few	TRBD1	TRBV23-1	TRBJ1-2	TGCGCCAGCAAAGACAGGGGGAACTATGGCTACACCTTC	CASKDRGNYGYTF
few	TRBD2	TRBV10-2	TRBJ2-7	TGCGCCAGCACCCCAACCCGGCGGGAGTGCGAGCAGTACTTC	CASTPTRRECEQYF